One and the same sample provided the 28 T cell receptor beta chains below, sequenced in a study of human T cells and chemical hapten exposure. TCRdb passed the RACE reads through MiXCR, listing each CDR3 protein once. Of roughly 34,000 distinct CDR3 sequences listed, approximately 10% are singletons. The time point denotes: pre-sensitization, week 0. Treatment reported: therapeutic diphenylcyclopropenone sensitization with weekly scalp DPC. Total RNA was isolated from whole blood that had not been fractionated. The sequences come from whole blood, collected in connection with sensitization to the hapten diphenylcyclopropenone (DPC). The receptors come from a man aged 50-59 years with alopecia areata. Some clones in this sample may be carry-over from other donors' samples.

This clonotype was observed at least ten times. This chain links TRBV13 with TRBJ1-3; D unclear. CDR3 length: 15 residues. Trimming left V 2 bases short and J 0 bases short, with 8 bases between. In germline, CDR1 is PRHDT, CDR2 FYEKMQ (reference sequence). The CDR3 DNA reads TGTGCCAGCAGCTTAAATCCAGACTCTGGAAACACCATATATTTT. Its protein is CASSLNPDSGNTIYF.

This clonotype was observed many times. J is TRBJ2-7 and V is TRBV11-2, with a tentative D call TRBD2 (5 bases). Per the germline V gene, CDR1 is SGHAT and CDR2 is FQNNGV. This CDR3 is 12 amino acids long. Between the trimmed V and J ends, which lost 5 bases and 4 bases, there was a span of 9 bases. In nucleotides, the CDR3 is TGTGCCAGCAGCCCCCGGACTTACGAGCAGTACTTC. This sequence encodes CASSPRTYEQYF. The whole variable domain, remainder taken from reference TRBV11-2 and TRBJ2-7, is EAGVAQSPRYKIIEKRQSVAFWCNPISGHATLYWYQQILGQGPKLLIQFQNNGVVDDSQLPKDRFSAERLKGVDSTLKIQPAKLEDSAVYLCASSPRTYEQYFGPGTRLTVT.

This chain links TRBV7-9 with TRBJ2-7, with 7 bases matching TRBD1. Germline assignment: CDR1 SEHNR and CDR2 FQNEAQ (reference sequence). J gave up 0 bases and V 7 bases, and 6 bases lay outside the gene matches. CDR3 length equals 14 residues. The DNA for the CDR3 is TGTGCCAGCATCCCGGGACAGAACTCCTACGAGCAGTACTTC. As protein: CASIPGQNSYEQYF.

This clonotype was seen a handful of times. This chain connects TRBV9 to TRBJ2-1, with 11 bases aligning to TRBD2. CDR3 length equals 14 residues. Unmatched junction bases numbered 3, after V lost 3 bases and J lost 7 bases. CDR1 is SGDLS and CDR2 is YYNGEE in the germline V gene. Written as DNA, the CDR3 is TGTGCCAGCAGCGGACTAGCGGGACGGAATGAGCAGTTCTTC. It is translated as CASSGLAGRNEQFF.

For the CDR3, the DNA is TGTGCCAGCAGTTTATCACAGGGCGAGGTTTCACCCCTCCACTTT. Amino acid sequence: CASSLSQGEVSPLHF. The chain has TRBV28 and TRBJ1-6, with D maybe TRBD1 (6 bases). The CDR3 length is 15 residues. The V end was cut by 1 base, the J end by 9 bases, with 13 bases between. The germline V gene encodes CDR1 MDHEN and CDR2 SYDVKM.

In its sample, this clonotype was seen a few times. The chain is built from TRBV5-1 and TRBJ2-3, with TRBD1 as a possible D gene (6 bases). V was cut by 2 bases and J by 0 bases, with 10 bases left in between. CDR1 is SGHRS and CDR2 is YFSETQ in the germline V gene. This CDR3 region has 15 residues. The CDR3 DNA reads TGCGCCAGCAGCTTCGGACAGTCTAGCACAGATACGCAGTATTTT. It is translated as CASSFGQSSTDTQYF.

The genes are TRBV29-1 and TRBJ2-3, with TRBD2 identical over 9 bases. Trimming removed 4 bases from V and 3 bases from J; junction bases left unmatched: 5. CDR3 size: 14 residues. CDR1 SQVTM and CDR2 ANQGSEA come from the germline V gene. CDR3: CSVGGTSQTDTQYF. CDR3 nucleotides: TGCAGCGTTGGGGGGACTAGCCAGACAGATACGCAGTATTTT.

This clonotype was observed many times. This sequence joins TRBV11-2 and TRBJ2-4, with 9 bases fitting TRBD2. The CDR3 covers 17 residues. J gave up 9 bases and V 2 bases, and 14 bases lay outside the gene matches. The V gene's germline CDR1 is SGHAT and CDR2 FQNNGV. CDR3 DNA sequence: TGTGCCAGCAGCTTACCCCGGCTAGCGGGAAAGGTTGGCATTCAGTACTTC. Protein product: CASSLPRLAGKVGIQYF.

In its sample, this clonotype was seen many times. The genes are TRBV29-1 and TRBJ2-7, with unresolved D. V was clipped by 4 bases and J by 7 bases, with 14 bases between them. The CDR3 has 12 residues. Germline values: CDR1 SQVTM, CDR2 ANQGSEA. The DNA of the CDR3 is TGCAGCGTTGGACAACCCGCCGGTGAGCAGTACTTC. The encoded protein is CSVGQPAGEQYF.

Many counts were recorded for this clonotype. The chain links TRBV28 to TRBJ1-1; maybe TRBD1 (5 bases). CDR3 length equals 14 residues. Germline CDR1 reads MDHEN; CDR2 reads SYDVKM. The germline V and J ends were trimmed by 6 bases and 0 bases, with 11 bases remaining between them. CDR3 sequence reads: CASRNTGLNTEAFF. The CDR3 nucleotides read TGTGCCAGCAGAAATACAGGACTGAACACTGAAGCTTTCTTT.

The CDR3 DNA sequence: TGTGCCACCAGCCGGGACAGCATTAACTATGGCTACACCTTC. Translated, it gives CATSRDSINYGYTF. The chain combines TRBV24-1 with TRBJ1-2, with 7 positions matching TRBD1. Germline V gene sequence: CDR1 KGHDR, CDR2 SFDVKD. Losses at the gene ends were 7 bases for V and 1 base for J; bases not matched to a gene: 5. This CDR3 is built from 14 residues.

There are many counts of this clonotype. The chain has TRBV14 and TRBJ2-1, with D maybe TRBD2 (5 bases). Trimming removed 1 base from V and 7 bases from J, with 11 bases in between. This CDR3 spans 14 amino acids. CDR1 is SGHDN, CDR2 FVKESK, per germline. CDR3 protein: CASSQVNSGNEQFF. The CDR3 nucleotides read TGTGCCAGCAGCCAAGTAAATTCGGGGAATGAGCAGTTCTTC.

The sample holds many counts of this clonotype. The chain recombines TRBV28 with TRBJ2-7; TRBD1 matches 8 bases. The junction had 13 bases not matched to a gene; V was cut back by 6 bases and J by 0 bases. The germline V gene has CDR1 MDHEN and CDR2 SYDVKM. This CDR3 has 17 amino acids. For the CDR3, the DNA is TGTGCCAGCAGGGTCTTCCGGGGACAGGCAAGCTCCTACGAGCAGTACTTC. This gives the protein CASRVFRGQASSYEQYF. Based on the CDR3 plus reference TRBV28 and TRBJ2-7, the full variable domain is DVKVTQSSRYLVKRTGEKVFLECVQDMDHENMFWYRQDPGLGLRLIYFSYDVKMKEKGDIPEGYSVSREKKERFSLILESASTNQTSMYLCASRVFRGQASSYEQYFGPGTRLTVT.

This clonotype was picked up many times. DNA for the CDR3: TGTGCCAGCAGCTTAGGGACTTCCGCTAAGTTGTTCTTC. It translates to CASSLGTSAKLFF. This chain joins TRBV7-9 and TRBJ2-1; maybe TRBD2 (5 bases). CDR1 is SEHNR and CDR2 is FQNEAQ in the germline V gene (reference sequence). Trimming took 1 base from V and 15 from J, leaving 16 bases between them. CDR3 length: 13 amino acids.

This clonotype was seen a few times. The gene calls are TRBV20-1 and TRBJ2-3; D not certain. V gave up 0 bases and J gave up 7 bases, with 20 bases separating them. The CDR3 consists of 16 residues. The germline gives CDR1 DFQATT, CDR2 SNEGSKA (reference sequence). In DNA form, the CDR3 reads TGCAGTGCTAGAGATTCCATGAAGAGTGGGGTGTATACGCAGTATTTT. Its translation is CSARDSMKSGVYTQYF.

The chain couples TRBV4-3 to TRBJ2-3; the D gene is possibly TRBD2 (5 bases). This CDR3 contains 18 residues. In germline, CDR1 is LGHNA, CDR2 YSLEER. V lost 0 bases and J lost 2, with 18 bases in between. The CDR3 DNA reads as TGCGCCAGCAGCCAAGATGGATATGGATCGGGGTACACAGATACGCAGTATTTT. Translation gives CASSQDGYGSGYTDTQYF.

This clonotype was recorded a few times. This chain links TRBV5-1 with TRBJ2-5; no reliable D call. Trimming cost V 0 bases and J 1 base, with 10 bases left between them. The CDR3 sequence is 15 residues long. Looked up from germline, CDR1 is SGHRS and CDR2 is YFSETQ. As DNA, the CDR3 is TGCGCCAGCAGCTTGGCCCAGACCTTCCAAGAGACCCAGTACTTC. It is translated as CASSLAQTFQETQYF.

This clonotype has ten or more counts. The chain joins TRBV6-5 to TRBJ2-7, with D perhaps matching TRBD1 (6 bases). The CDR3 totals 13 residues. The germline V gene encodes CDR1 MNHEY and CDR2 SVGAGI. The germline V and J ends were trimmed by 3 bases and 5 bases, with 11 bases remaining between them. The CDR3 nucleotides read TGTGCCAGCAGTTATAGCAGGGGCCACGAGCAGTACTTC. It translates to CASSYSRGHEQYF.

This chain joins TRBV28 and TRBJ2-1, with D unclear. The CDR3 contains 11 residues. Trimming took 7 bases from V and 5 from J, leaving 6 bases between them. The germline V gene has CDR1 MDHEN and CDR2 SYDVKM. Here the CDR3 reads CASTLNNEQFF. The CDR3 coding sequence is TGTGCCAGCACCCTCAACAATGAGCAGTTCTTC.

This clonotype was seen only a few times. The chain joins TRBV20-1 to TRBJ2-5, with D unclear. This CDR3 is built from 13 residues. Trimming stripped 3 bases from V and 1 base from J, with 9 bases between. CDR1 and CDR2 from the germline V gene are DFQATT and SNEGSKA (reference sequence). Here the CDR3 reads CSASSTFQETQYF. The CDR3 DNA sequence: TGCAGTGCTAGTTCCACCTTCCAAGAGACCCAGTACTTC.

This clonotype was detected many times. This chain connects TRBV6-2 or TRBV6-3 to TRBJ1-1, with D perhaps TRBD1 (5 bases). Germline values: CDR1 MNHEY, CDR2 SVGEGT. Trimming cost V 6 bases and J 7 bases, with 12 bases left between them. The CDR3 length is 12 residues. The DNA of the CDR3 is TGTGCCAGCAGCAAGGGACTGGGTGAAGCTTTCTTT. Its protein product is CASSKGLGEAFF.

At least ten counts were recorded for this clonotype. V usage is TRBV24-1 and J usage is TRBJ2-3, with D perhaps given as TRBD1 or TRBD2 (6 bases each). The CDR3 is 15 residues long. V lost 5 bases to trimming and J lost 4 bases, with 15 bases between them. CDR1 KGHDR and CDR2 SFDVKD come from the germline V gene. The CDR3 coding sequence is TGTGCCACCAGTGTCTCCGGGGGCTATCCAGATACGCAGTATTTT. Encoded protein: CATSVSGGYPDTQYF.

There are many counts of this clonotype. This sequence joins TRBV19 and TRBJ2-5, with D perhaps TRBD2 (7 bases). Germline V gives CDR1 LNHDA, CDR2 SQIVND (reference sequence). This CDR3 is built from 16 residues. Trimming cost V 4 bases and J 3 bases, with 18 bases left between them. Here the CDR3 reads CASSNRGRAGEETQYF. CDR3 in DNA: TGTGCCAGTAGTAATAGGGGGAGGGCCGGAGAAGAGACCCAGTACTTC.

The chain has TRBV28 and TRBJ2-3, with D possibly being TRBD2 (6 bases). The CDR3 contains 15 residues. With 4 bases removed from V and 3 bases from J, the gap between germline ends came to 14 bases. Germline CDR1 and CDR2: MDHEN and SYDVKM. CDR3 protein: CASSSSGVQTDTQYF. CDR3 DNA: TGTGCCAGCAGTTCGTCGGGAGTTCAGACAGATACGCAGTATTTT.

This clonotype was detected ten times or more. The rearrangement uses TRBV12-5 and TRBJ2-1; D is uncertain. The CDR3 loop spans 14 amino acids. Germline V gives CDR1 LGHNT, CDR2 FRNRAP. V was shortened by 6 bases and J by 6 bases, with 15 bases between the two germline ends. The CDR3 DNA reads as TGTGCTAGTGGGCCCCCGGGTCGCATCAATGAGCAGTTCTTC. Translated: CASGPPGRINEQFF.

This clonotype was detected many times. The V gene is TRBV11-3, the J gene TRBJ2-1; D may be TRBD1 or TRBD2 (5 bases each). The V end lost 3 bases, the J end lost 6 bases, and 12 bases lay between the germline ends. The germline V gene has CDR1 SGHNT and CDR2 YENEEA. The CDR3 runs to 14 residues. The CDR3 spells CASSLGDMGNEQFF. For the CDR3, the DNA is TGTGCCAGCAGCTTGGGGGATATGGGCAATGAGCAGTTCTTC.

The chain recombines TRBV4-1 with TRBJ2-7, with D maybe TRBD1 (7 bases). Germline CDR1 reads MGHRA; CDR2 reads YSYEKL. This CDR3 contains 14 residues. V lost 1 base to trimming and J lost 5 bases, with 12 bases between them. The CDR3 DNA follows: TGCGCCAGCAGCCAAGTGAGCAGGGGGGACGAGCAGTACTTC. Protein product: CASSQVSRGDEQYF.

This clonotype came up a few times. The V call is TRBV28, the J call TRBJ2-5; 12 positions match TRBD2. V shed 6 bases and J 5 bases; nucleotides not matched to a gene: 7. CDR3 length: 15 residues. Germline V gene sequence: CDR1 MDHEN, CDR2 SYDVKM. The CDR3 reads CASRLTSGRLETQYF. CDR3 coding DNA: TGTGCCAGCAGACTTACTAGCGGGAGGCTCGAGACCCAGTACTTC.